The table lists the clone carrying this T cell receptor beta chain with a few counts. Antigen specificity is unknown. Primers used in a second PCR of about 6 to 11 cycles were a sample-barcoded 5' primer and a J-beta primer mix. Each CDR3 protein is one row after TCRdb ran MiXCR on the 5' RACE reads. The profile shows around 990,000 distinct CDR3 sequences, 30% to 40% of them singletons. There were healthy Caucasian individuals from Russia, aged roughly 6 to 90, serving as donors. This sample stems from a study of blood T cells in healthy people across ages. Whole-study findings and limits: The study regarded diversity estimates from one million T cells as underestimates. Comparison with aged donors showed that long-lived donors had more naive CD4+ cells and higher diversity. Using unsorted PBMCs precluded a conclusive naive versus antigen-experienced comparison.

V lost 3 bases and J lost 11; bases outside the gene matches: 15. This CDR3 is 15 amino acids long. From germline, CDR1 is KGHSH and CDR2 LQKENI. Sequencing used blood. This TCR derives from a man younger than 35 in good health. The rearrangement joins TRBV18 to TRBJ2-5; 7 nucleotides line up with TRBD1. DNA for the CDR3: TGTGCCAGCTCACCTCTGAGGGGGCAGAACAATGAGCAGTACTTC. This codes for CASSPLRGQNNEQYF. Variable domain in full (rest from reference TRBV18 and TRBJ2-5): NAGVMQNPRHLVRRRGQEARLRCSPMKGHSHVYWYRQLPEEGLKFMVYLQKENIIDESGMPKERFSAEFPKEGPSILRIQQVVRGDSAAYFCASSPLRGQNNEQYFGPGTRLLVL.